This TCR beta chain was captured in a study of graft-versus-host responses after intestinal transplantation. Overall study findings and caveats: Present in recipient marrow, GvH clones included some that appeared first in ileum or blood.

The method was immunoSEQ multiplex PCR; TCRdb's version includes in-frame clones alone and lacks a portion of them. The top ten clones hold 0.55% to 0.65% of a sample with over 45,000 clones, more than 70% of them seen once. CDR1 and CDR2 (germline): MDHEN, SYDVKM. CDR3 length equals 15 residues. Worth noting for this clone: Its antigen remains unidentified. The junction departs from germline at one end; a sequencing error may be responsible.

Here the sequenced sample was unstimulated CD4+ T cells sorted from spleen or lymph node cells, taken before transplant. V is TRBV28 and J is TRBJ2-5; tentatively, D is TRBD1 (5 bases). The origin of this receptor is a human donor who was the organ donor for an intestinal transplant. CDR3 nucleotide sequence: TGTGCCAGCAGTTTATTGGGCAGGGATGGAGAGGCCCAGTACTTC. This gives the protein CASSLLGRDGEAQYF.